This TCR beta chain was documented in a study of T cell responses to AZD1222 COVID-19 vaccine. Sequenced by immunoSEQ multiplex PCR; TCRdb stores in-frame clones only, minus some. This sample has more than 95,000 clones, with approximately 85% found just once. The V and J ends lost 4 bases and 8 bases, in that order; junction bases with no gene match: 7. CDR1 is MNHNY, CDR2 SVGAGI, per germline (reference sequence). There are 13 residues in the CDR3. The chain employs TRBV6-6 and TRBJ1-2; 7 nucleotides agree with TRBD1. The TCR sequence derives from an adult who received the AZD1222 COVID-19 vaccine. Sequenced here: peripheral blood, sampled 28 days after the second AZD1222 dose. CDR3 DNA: TGTGCCAGCAGTTCCCTGACGGGACAGGGCTACACCTTC. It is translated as CASSSLTGQGYTF.